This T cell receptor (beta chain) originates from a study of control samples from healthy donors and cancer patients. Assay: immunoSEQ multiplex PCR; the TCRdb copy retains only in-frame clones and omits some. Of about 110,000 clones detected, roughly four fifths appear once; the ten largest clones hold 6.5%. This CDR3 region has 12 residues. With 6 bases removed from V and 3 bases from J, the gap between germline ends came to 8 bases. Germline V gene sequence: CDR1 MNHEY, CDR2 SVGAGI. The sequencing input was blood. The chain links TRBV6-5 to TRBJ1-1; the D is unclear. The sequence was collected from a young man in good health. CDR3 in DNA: TGTGCCAGCAGAGGGTGGGACACTGAAGCTTTCTTT. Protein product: CASRGWDTEAFF.